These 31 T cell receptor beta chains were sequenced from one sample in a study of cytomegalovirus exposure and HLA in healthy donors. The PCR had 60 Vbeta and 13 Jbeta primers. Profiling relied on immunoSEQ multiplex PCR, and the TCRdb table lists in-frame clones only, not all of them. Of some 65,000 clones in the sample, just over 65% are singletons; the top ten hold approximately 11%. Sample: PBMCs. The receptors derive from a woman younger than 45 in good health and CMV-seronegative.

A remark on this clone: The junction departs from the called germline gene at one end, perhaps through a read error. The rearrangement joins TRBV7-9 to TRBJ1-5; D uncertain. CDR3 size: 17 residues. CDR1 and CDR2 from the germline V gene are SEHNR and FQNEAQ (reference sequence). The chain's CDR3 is CSSSHNDRTGINQPQHF. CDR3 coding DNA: TGTTCCAGCAGCCATAACGATCGCACGGGAATTAATCAGCCCCAGCATTTT.

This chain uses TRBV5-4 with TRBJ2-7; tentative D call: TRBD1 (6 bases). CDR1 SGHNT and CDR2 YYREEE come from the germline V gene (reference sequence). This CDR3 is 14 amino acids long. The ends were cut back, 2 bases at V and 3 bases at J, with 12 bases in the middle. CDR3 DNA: TGTGCCAGCAGCTTAATGAGGGGGAACTACGAGCAGTACTTC. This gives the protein CASSLMRGNYEQYF.

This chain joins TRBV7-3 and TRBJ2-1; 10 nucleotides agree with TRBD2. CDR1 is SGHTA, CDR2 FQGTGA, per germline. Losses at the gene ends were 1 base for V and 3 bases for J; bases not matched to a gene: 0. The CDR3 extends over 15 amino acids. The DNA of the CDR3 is TGTGCCAGCAGCTTAAAGCGGGGGGGCTACAATGAGCAGTTCTTC. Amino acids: CASSLKRGGYNEQFF.

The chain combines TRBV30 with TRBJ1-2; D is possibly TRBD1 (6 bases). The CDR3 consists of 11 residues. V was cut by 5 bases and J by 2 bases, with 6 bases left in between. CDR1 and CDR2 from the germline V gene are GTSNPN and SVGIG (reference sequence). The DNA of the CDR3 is TGTGCCTGGCAGGGGAACTATGGCTACACCTTC. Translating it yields CAWQGNYGYTF.

The CDR3 coding sequence is TGTGCCAGCAGCTTAGCGACAGGGTCGCCCTACAATGAGCAGTTCTTC. Translating gives CASSLATGSPYNEQFF. The rearrangement links TRBV7-2 to TRBJ2-1; 7 nucleotides line up with TRBD1. The germline V gene encodes CDR1 SGHTA and CDR2 FQGNSA. The CDR3 has 16 amino acids. V trimming: 0 bases; J trimming: 2 bases; junction bases outside the gene matches: 4.

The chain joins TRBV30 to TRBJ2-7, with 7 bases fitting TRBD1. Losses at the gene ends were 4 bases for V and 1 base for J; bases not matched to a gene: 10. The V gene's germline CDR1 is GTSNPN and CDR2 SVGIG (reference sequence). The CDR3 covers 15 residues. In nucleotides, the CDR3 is TGTGCCTGGACTTTTGGGGCAGGGGGTTCCTACGAGCAGTACTTC. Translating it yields CAWTFGAGGSYEQYF.

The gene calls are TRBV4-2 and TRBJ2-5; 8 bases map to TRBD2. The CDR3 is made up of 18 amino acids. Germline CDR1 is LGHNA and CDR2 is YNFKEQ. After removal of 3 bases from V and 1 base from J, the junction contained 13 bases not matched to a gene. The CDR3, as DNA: TGTGCCAGCAGCCATCCCGCCTCGGGGGGGGACCTCCAAGAGACCCAGTACTTC. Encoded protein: CASSHPASGGDLQETQYF.

CDR3 loop: CASSLGTGGGKLFF. Here the CDR3 DNA reads TGTGCCAGCAGTCTTGGGACAGGGGGGGGAAAACTGTTTTTT. This chain connects TRBV6-1 to TRBJ1-4; TRBD1 matches at 11 bases. V trimming: 5 bases; J trimming: 10 bases; junction bases outside the gene matches: 6. Germline CDR1 and CDR2: MNHNS and SASEGT. The CDR3 has 14 amino acids.

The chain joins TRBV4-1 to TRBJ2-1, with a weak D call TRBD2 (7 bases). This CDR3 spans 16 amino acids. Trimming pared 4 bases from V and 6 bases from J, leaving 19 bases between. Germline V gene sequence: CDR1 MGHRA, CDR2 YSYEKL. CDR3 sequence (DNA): TGCGCCAGCAGCCGTCCTAGGGGGGGCACCGGCAATGAGCAGTTCTTC. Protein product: CASSRPRGGTGNEQFF.

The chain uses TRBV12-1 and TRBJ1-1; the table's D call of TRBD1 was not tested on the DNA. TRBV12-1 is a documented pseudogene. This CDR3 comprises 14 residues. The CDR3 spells CASTRQGLTTEAFF. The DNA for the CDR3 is TGTGCCAGCACCAGACAGGGGTTGACCACTGAAGCTTTCTTT.

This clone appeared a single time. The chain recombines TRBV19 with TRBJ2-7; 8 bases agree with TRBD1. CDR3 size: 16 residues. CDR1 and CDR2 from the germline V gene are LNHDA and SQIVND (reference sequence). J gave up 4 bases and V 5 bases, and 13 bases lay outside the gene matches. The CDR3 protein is CASSPAAAGGGYEQYF. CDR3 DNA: TGTGCCAGTAGTCCCGCAGCGGCAGGGGGCGGGTACGAGCAGTACTTC.

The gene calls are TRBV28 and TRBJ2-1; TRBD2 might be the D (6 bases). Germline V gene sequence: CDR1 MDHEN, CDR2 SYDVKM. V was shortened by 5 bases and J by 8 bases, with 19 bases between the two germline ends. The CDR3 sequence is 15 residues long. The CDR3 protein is CASSPLSRELDEQFF. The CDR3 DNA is TGTGCCAGCAGTCCGCTCTCCCGGGAGCTCGATGAGCAGTTCTTC.

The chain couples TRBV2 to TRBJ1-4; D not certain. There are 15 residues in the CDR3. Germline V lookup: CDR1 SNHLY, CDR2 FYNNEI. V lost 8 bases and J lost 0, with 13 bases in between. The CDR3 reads CASDKTEATNEKLFF. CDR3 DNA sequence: TGTGCCAGCGACAAGACCGAAGCAACTAATGAAAAACTGTTTTTT.

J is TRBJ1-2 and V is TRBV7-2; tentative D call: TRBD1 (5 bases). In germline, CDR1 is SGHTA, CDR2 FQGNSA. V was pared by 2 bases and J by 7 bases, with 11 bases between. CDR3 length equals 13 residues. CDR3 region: CASSLSQGIGYTF. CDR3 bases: TGTGCCAGCAGCTTAAGTCAGGGAATTGGCTACACCTTC.

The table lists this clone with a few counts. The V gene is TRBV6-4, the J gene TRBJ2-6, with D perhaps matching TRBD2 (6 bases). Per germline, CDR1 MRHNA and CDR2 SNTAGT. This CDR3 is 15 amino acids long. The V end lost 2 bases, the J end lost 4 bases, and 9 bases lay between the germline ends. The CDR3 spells CASSDGAGGANVLTF. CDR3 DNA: TGTGCCAGCAGTGACGGCGCGGGGGGGGCCAACGTCCTGACTTTC.

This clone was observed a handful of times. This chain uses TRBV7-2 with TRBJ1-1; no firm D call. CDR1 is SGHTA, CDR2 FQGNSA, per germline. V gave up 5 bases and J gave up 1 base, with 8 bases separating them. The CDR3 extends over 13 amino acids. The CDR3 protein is CASSATWNTEAFF. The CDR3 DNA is TGTGCCAGCAGCGCCACTTGGAACACTGAAGCTTTCTTT.

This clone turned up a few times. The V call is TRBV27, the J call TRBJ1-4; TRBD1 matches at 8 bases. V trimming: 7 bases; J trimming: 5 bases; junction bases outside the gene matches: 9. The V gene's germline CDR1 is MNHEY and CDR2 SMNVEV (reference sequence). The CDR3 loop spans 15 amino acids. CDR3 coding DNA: TGTGCCAGCAAAACAGGGGGTACGGAGAATGAAAAACTGTTTTTT. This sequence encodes CASKTGGTENEKLFF. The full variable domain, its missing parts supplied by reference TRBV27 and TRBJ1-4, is EAQVTQNPRYLITVTGKKLTVTCSQNMNHEYMSWYRQDPGLGLRQIYYSMNVEVTDKGDVPEGYKVSRKEKRNFPLILESPSPNQTSLYFCASKTGGTENEKLFFGSGTQLSVL.

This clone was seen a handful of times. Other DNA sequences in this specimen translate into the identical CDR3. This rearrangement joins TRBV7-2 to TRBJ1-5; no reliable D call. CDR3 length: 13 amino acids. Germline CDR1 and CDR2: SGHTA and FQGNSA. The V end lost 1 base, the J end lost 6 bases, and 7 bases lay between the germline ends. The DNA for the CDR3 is TGTGCCAGCAGCTTAGGGGGAGGTCAGCCCCAGCATTTT. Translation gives CASSLGGGQPQHF.

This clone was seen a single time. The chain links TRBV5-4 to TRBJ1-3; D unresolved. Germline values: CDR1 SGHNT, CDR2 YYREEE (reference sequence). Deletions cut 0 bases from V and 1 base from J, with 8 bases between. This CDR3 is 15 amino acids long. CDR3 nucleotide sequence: TGTGCCAGCAGCTTGGGAGGTTCTTCTGGAAACACCATATATTTT. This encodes CASSLGGSSGNTIYF.

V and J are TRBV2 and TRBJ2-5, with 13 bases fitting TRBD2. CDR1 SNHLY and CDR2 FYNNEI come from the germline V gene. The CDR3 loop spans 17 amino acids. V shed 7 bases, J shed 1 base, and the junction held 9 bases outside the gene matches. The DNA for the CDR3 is TGTGCCAGCACACTGACTAGCGGGGGGAGTAGCCAAGAGACCCAGTACTTC. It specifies CASTLTSGGSSQETQYF. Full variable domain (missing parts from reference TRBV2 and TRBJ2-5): EPEVTQTPSHQVTQMGQEVILRCVPISNHLYFYWYRQILGQKVEFLVSFYNNEISEKSEIFDDQFSVERPDGSNFTLKIRSTKLEDSAMYFCASTLTSGGSSQETQYFGPGTRLLVL.

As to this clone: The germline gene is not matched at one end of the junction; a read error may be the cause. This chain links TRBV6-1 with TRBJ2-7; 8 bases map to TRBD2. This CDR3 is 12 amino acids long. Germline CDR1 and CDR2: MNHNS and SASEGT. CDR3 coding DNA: TGTGCCAGCAGTGAAGCGAGGGCGGGGGGCCTCTTC. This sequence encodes CASSEARAGGLF.

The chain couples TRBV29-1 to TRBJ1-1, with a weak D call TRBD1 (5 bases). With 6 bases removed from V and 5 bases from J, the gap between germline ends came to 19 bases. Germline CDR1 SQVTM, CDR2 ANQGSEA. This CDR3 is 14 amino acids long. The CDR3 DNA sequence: TGCAGCGTGCACGACAGCGTTGAAACTACTGAAGCTTTCTTT. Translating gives CSVHDSVETTEAFF.

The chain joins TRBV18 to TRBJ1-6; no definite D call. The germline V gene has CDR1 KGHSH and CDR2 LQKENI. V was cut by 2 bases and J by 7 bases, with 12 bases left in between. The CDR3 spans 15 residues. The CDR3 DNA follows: TGTGCCAGCTCACCAGCGGCCAGAAGAAATTCACCCCTCCACTTT. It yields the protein CASSPAARRNSPLHF.

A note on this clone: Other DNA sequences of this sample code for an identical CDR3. CDR3 sequence (DNA): TGTGCCAGCAGTGAGACAGGTTTCACTGAAGCTTTCTTT. Its protein is CASSETGFTEAFF. This chain connects TRBV6-1 to TRBJ1-1, with D possibly matching TRBD1 (6 bases). CDR3 length: 13 residues. V lost 3 bases to trimming and J lost 4 bases, with 9 bases between them. Per germline, CDR1 MNHNS and CDR2 SASEGT.

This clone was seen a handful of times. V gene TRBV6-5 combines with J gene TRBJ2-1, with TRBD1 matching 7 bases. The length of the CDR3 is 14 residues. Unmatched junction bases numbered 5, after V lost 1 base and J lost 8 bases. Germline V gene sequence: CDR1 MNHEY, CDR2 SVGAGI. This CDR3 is CASSYFTGVDEQFF. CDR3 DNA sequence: TGTGCCAGCAGTTACTTTACAGGGGTGGATGAGCAGTTCTTC.

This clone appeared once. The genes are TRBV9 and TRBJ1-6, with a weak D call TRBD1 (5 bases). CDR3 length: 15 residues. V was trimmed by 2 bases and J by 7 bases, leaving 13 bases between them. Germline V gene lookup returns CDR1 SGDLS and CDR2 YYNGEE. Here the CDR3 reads CASSVRWGDNSPLHF. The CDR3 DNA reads TGTGCCAGCAGCGTGAGATGGGGGGACAATTCACCCCTCCACTTT.

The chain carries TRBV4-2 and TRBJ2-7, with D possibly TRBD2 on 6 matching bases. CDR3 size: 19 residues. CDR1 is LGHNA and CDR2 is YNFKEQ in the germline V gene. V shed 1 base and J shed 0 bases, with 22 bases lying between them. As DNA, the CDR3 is TGTGCCAGCAGCCAAGGGATAACCCGGGACTCCCCACGCTCCTACGAGCAGTACTTC. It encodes CASSQGITRDSPRSYEQYF.

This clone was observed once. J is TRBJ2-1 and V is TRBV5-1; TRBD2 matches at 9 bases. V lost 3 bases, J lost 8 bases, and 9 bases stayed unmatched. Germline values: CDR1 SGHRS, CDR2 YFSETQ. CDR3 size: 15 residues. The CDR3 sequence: CASSYSGGFRDEQFF. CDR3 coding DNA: TGCGCCAGCAGCTATAGCGGGGGTTTCAGGGATGAGCAGTTCTTC. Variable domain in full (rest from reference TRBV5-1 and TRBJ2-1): KAGVTQTPRYLIKTRGQQVTLSCSPISGHRSVSWYQQTPGQGLQFLFEYFSETQRNKGNFPGRFSGRQFSNSRSEMNVSTLELGDSALYLCASSYSGGFRDEQFFGPGTRLTVL.

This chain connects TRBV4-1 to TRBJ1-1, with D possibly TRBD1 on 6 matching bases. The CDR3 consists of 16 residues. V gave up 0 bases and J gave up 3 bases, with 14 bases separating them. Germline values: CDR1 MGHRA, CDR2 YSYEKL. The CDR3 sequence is CASSQDSGGPYTEAFF. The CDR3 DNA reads TGCGCCAGCAGCCAAGATAGCGGGGGGCCGTACACTGAAGCTTTCTTT.

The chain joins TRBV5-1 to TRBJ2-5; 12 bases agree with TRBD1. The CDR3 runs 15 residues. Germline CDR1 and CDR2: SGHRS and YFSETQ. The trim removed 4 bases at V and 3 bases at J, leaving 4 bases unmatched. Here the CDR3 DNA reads TGCGCCAGCAGCCGGGGACAGGGGGCAGAAGAGACCCAGTACTTC. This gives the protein CASSRGQGAEETQYF.

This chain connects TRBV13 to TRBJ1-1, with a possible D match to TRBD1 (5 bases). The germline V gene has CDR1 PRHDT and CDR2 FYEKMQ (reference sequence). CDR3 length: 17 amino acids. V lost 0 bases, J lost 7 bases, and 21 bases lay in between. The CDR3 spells CASSLGLRTTDWNEAFF. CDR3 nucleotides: TGTGCCAGCAGCTTAGGCCTTAGGACAACGGATTGGAATGAAGCTTTCTTT.